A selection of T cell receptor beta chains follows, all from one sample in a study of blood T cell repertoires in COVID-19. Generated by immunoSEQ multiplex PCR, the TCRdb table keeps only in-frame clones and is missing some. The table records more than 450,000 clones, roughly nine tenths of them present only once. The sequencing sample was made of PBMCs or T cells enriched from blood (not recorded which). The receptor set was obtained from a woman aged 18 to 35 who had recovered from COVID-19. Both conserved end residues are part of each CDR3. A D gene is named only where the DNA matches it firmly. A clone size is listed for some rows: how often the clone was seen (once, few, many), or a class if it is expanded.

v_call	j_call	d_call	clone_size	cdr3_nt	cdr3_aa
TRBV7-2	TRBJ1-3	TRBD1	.	TGTGCCAGCAGCTTAGAGGCGACAGGGACTTTGGGCACCATATATTTT	CASSLEATGTLGTIYF
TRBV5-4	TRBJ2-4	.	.	TGTGCCAGCAGCTTAGAGGTATTGGGTAATACAAACATTCAGTACTTC	CASSLEVLGNTNIQYF
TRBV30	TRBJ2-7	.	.	TGTGCCTGGAGTATGACAGGAAATGAGCAGTACTTC	CAWSMTGNEQYF
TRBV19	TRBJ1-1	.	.	TGTGCCACCAGTGAGGACACTGAAGCTTTCTTT	CATSEDTEAFF
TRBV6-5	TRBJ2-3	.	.	TGTGCCAGCGGGGCACCTGTGGTAGATACGCAGTATTTT	CASGAPVVDTQYF
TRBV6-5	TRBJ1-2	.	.	TGTGCCAGCAACACCGGACCGGGAGGGGGGGGTGGCTACACCTTC	CASNTGPGGGGGYTF
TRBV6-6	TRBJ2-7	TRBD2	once	TGTGCCAGACAGAGGGGTAGGGAGGGATCCTACGAGCAGTACTTC	CARQRGREGSYEQYF
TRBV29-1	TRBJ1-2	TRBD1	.	TGCAGCGTCGATCCCGGGACAGGGGGCGCGAACTATGGCTACACCTTC	CSVDPGTGGANYGYTF
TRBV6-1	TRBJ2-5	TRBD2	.	TGTGCCAGCAGTGCCCGGACTAGCGGGGTACAAGAGACCCAGTACTTC	CASSARTSGVQETQYF
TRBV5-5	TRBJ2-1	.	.	TGTGCCAGCAGCTTATCCGGGGGAGCTGAGCAGTTCTTC	CASSLSGGAEQFF
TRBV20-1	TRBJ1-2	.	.	TGCAGTGCTAGTGGGCATTCTAACTATAGCTACACCTTC	CSASGHSNYSYTF
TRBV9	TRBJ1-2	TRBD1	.	TGTGCCAGCAGCGTAGGAGGGACAGGGAGATATGGCTACACCTTC	CASSVGGTGRYGYTF
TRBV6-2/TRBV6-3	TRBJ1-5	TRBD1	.	TGTGCCAGCAGTCGACAGGGCCAGCCCCAGCATTTT	CASSRQGQPQHF
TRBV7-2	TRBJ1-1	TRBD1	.	TGTGCCAGCAGCTTTTCCGGACAGGTGAACACTGAAGCTTTCTTT	CASSFSGQVNTEAFF
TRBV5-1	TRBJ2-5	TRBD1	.	TGCGCCAGCAGCCTTGGGACAGGTGAAGAGACCCAGTACTTC	CASSLGTGEETQYF
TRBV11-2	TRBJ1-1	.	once	TGTGCCAGCAGCTCGGCTGGAGGGTGGAACACTGAAGCTTTCTTT	CASSSAGGWNTEAFF
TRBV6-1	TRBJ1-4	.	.	TGTGCCAGCAGTGAAAGTAGAGTTAATGAAAAACTGTTTTTT	CASSESRVNEKLFF
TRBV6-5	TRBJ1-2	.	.	TGTGCCAGCAGTTACGACAGGAACTATGGCTACACCTTC	CASSYDRNYGYTF
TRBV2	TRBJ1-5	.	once	TGTGCCAGCAGTGACAGTGGTCAGCCCCAGCATTTT	CASSDSGQPQHF
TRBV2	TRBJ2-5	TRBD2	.	TGTGCCAGCAGTGGCGGACTAGCGGGGGTTGGGTCAGAGACCCAGTACTTC	CASSGGLAGVGSETQYF
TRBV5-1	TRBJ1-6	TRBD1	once	TGCGCCAGCAGCTGGGGGGACAGCAGCAATTCACCCCTCCACTTT	CASSWGDSSNSPLHF
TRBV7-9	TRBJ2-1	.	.	TGTGCCAGCAGCTCGACAGGCAATGAGCAGTTCTTC	CASSSTGNEQFF
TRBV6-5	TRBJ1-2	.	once	TGTGCCAGCAGTTACTTGGTGGAGCGGGACTACACCTTC	CASSYLVERDYTF
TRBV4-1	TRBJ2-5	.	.	TGCGCCAGCAGCCAAACTGTCCGGTCTCAAGAGACCCAGTACTTC	CASSQTVRSQETQYF
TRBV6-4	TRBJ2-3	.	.	TGTGCCAGCAGTGCCGAGGCCACAGATACGCAGTATTTT	CASSAEATDTQYF
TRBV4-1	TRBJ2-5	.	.	TGCGCCAGCAGCCAAGGTCCACAAGAGACCCAGTACTTC	CASSQGPQETQYF
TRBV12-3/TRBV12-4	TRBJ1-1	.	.	TGTGCCAGCAGTTTTGGAGGACCTGAAGCTTTCTTT	CASSFGGPEAFF
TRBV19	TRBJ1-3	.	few	TGTGCCAGTAGTATAAACTCCGCTGGAAACACCATATATTTT	CASSINSAGNTIYF
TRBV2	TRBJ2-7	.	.	TGTGCCAGCACCGGGAGCTACAACACCTACGAGCAGTACTTC	CASTGSYNTYEQYF
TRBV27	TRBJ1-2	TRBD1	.	TGTGCCAGCAGTTCCTTGGGACAGCATAATGGCTACACCTTC	CASSSLGQHNGYTF
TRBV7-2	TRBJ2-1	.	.	TGTGCCAGCAGCTTCCCTACCGGGGAAAGAAAGTTCTTC	CASSFPTGERKFF
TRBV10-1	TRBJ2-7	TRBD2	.	TGCGCCAGCAGTGGAGCTCCAGGCGGGAGCTCCTACGAGCAGTACTTC	CASSGAPGGSSYEQYF
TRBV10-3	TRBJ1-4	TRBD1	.	TGTGCCATCAGCCCTGAGACAGGGGTTAATGAAAAACTGTTTTTT	CAISPETGVNEKLFF
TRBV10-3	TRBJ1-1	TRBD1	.	TGTGCCATCAGTGAGGCACAGGGGACTGAAGCTTTCTTT	CAISEAQGTEAFF
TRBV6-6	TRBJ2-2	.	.	TGTGCCAGCAGTTACACGCGTAACGGGGAGCTGTTTTTT	CASSYTRNGELFF
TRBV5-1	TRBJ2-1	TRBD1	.	TGCGCCAGCAGCTTGACGACAGGGGATTTTGAGCAGTTCTTC	CASSLTTGDFEQFF
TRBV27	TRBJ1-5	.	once	TGTGCCAGCATGGGGAGGGGGGGGCATCAGCCCCAGCATTTT	CASMGRGGHQPQHF
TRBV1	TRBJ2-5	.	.	TGCACCAGCAGCCAGGGCAGCCCACAGCCAGAGACCCAGTACTTC	CTSSQGSPQPETQYF
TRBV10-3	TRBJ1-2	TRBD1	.	TGTGCCACTCGGGACAGTGGGGACTATGGCTACACCTTC	CATRDSGDYGYTF
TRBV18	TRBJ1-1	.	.	TGTGCCAGCTCACCGAGCGGAATTATGAACACTGAAGCTTTCTTT	CASSPSGIMNTEAFF
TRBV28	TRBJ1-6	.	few	TGTGCCAGCAGTCTTGAGGGTTGGGTCCTCCACTTT	CASSLEGWVLHF
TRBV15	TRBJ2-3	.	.	TGTGCCACCAGCCAGGGGGGCGGGGCCCGGAGCACAGATACGCAGTATTTT	CATSQGGGARSTDTQYF
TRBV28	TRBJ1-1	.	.	TGTGCCAGCGGTTACAGGCAGATGAACACTGAAGCTTTCTTT	CASGYRQMNTEAFF
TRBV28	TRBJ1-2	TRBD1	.	TGTGCCAGCAGTTTATATTCGGGACAGGGGAGGTCCGGCTACACCTTC	CASSLYSGQGRSGYTF
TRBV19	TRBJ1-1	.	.	TGTGCCAGTAGTATAGATCGCGGGGAAGGGAACACTGAAGCTTTCTTT	CASSIDRGEGNTEAFF
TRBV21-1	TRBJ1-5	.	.	TGTGCCAGCACCATAGGACAGGGTGGTAGTCAGCCCCAGCATTTT	CASTIGQGGSQPQHF